Detailed here is one T cell receptor beta chain. Its antigen has not been determined. The record has no base qualities; no much larger clone is one base away. The meaning of the sample's time point label: sample taken at primary tumor resection. For TCR sequencing, whole RNA was extracted from tumor and nontumor lung tissue, or from cryopreserved PBMC samples, and no cell sorting was done. Donors were some 78 patients with early-stage, untreated non-small cell lung cancer from the lung TRACERx cohort. Only patients with enough RNA available from two or more tumor regions were chosen for TCR sequencing. The entry originates in a study of spatial heterogeneity in lung cancer (dated by TCRdb to about 2019). General notes on the study: Beta-chain transcripts were consistently detected in greater numbers than alpha-chain transcripts, which likely reflected higher beta-chain transcript abundance. In the raw uncorrected reads, each unique combination of TCR and UMI appeared more than ten times on average. The study quantitatively compared TCR alpha and beta repertoires across multiple tumor regions, matched nontumor lung and blood in non-small cell lung cancer. TCR repertoire features were related to nonsynonymous mutation counts determined by whole-exome sequencing of tumor tissue. At surgery, 200 or so tumor regions, around 64 matched nontumor lung samples and more than 50 PBMC samples were TCR-sequenced for both alpha and beta chains.

Receptor libraries were prepared by 5' RACE. Sequencing relied on a NextSeq 500. In the TCR library protocol, a unique molecular identifier was attached to each TCR cDNA molecule so that PCR and sequencing errors could be corrected. The authors' pipeline ran thus. TCR identification, UMI-based error correction and CDR3 extraction were performed with Decombinator tools. Expanded TCRs were defined as those above a frequency of 2 per 1,000, corresponding to the top 1% of the tumor frequency distribution. Renyi diversity was calculated using the R vegan package after each repertoire was subsampled 100 times to 5,000 TCRs. CDR3 similarity networks were built from amino acid triplet string-kernel similarity, with CDR3s being connected when pairwise similarity was above 0.82. Using fastp trimming at Q25 and MiXCR clonotype assembly, TCRdb reanalyzed the public sequencing data and kept in-frame beta chains. Each CDR3 protein gets just one entry, which takes the most common genes and DNA from the rows behind it. TCRdb, not the original authors, processed these V and J calls. This sample gives several thousand distinct CDR3 sequences in total; less than 45% of them show up just once. The top ten constitute under 80% of the sample.

The paper's findings and limits, for the study overall: Ubiquitous expanded tumor TCRs were detected in blood more often at tumor resection than at routine follow-up. Additional single-cell paired TCR alpha and beta sequencing was considered necessary to confirm, at a functional level, the hypothesis that regional TCRs recognize regional mutations.

Specimen: PBMCs, collected at surgery. This receptor was identified in a male donor with early-stage non-small cell lung cancer.

The CDR3 region: CASSLRPKETSLYEQYF. The DNA is as follows: TGCGCCAGCAGCCTACGTCCCAAGGAGACAAGCCTCTACGAGCAGTACTTC. The V and J segments used are TRBV23-1 and TRBJ2-7; the D gene is not confidently resolved. TRBV23-1 falls under the ORF class, with uncertain function. A distance of 24 bases separates the germline ends of V and J, which lose 6 bases and 3 bases respectively. The CDR3 numbers 17 residues from cysteine through phenylalanine. The kept DNA is CDR3 alone, 51 bases in frame from the first base.